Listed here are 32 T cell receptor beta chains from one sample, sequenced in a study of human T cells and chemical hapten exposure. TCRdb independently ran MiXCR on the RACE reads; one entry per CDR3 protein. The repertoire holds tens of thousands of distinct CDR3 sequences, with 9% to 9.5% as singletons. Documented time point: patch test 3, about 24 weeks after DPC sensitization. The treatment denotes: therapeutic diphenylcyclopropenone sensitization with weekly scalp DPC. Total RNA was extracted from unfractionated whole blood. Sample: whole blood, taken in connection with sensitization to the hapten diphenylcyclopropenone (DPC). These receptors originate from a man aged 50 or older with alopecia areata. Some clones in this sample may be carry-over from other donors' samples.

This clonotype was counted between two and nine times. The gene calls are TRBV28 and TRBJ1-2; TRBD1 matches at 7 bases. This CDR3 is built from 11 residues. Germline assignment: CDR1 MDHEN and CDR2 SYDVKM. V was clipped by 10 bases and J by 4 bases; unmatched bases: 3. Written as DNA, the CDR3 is TGTGCCACCGCAGGGGGCTATGGCTACACCTTC. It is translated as CATAGGYGYTF.

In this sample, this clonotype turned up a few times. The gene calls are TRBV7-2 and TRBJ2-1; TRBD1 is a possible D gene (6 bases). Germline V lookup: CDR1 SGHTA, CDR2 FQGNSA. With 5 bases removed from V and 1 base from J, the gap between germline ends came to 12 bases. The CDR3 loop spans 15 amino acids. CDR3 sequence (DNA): TGTGCCAGCAGCATCGACAGGAGTTCCTACAATGAGCAGTTCTTC. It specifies CASSIDRSSYNEQFF.

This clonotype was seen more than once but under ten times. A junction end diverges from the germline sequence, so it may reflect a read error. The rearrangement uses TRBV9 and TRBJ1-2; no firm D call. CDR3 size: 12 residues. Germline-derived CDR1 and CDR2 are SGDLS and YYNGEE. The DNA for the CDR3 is TGTGTCAGCAGCGCTTCCGCCTATGGCTACACCTTC. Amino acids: CVSSASAYGYTF.

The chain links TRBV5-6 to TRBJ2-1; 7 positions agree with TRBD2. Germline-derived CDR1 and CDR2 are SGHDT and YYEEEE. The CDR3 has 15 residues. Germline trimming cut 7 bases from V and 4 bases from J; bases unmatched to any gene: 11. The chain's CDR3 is CASLRGEGWYNEQFF. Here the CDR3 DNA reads TGTGCCAGCCTACGCGGGGAGGGTTGGTACAATGAGCAGTTCTTC.

CDR3 region: CSVESQQETQYF. The DNA of the CDR3 is TGCAGCGTTGAGTCTCAGCAAGAGACCCAGTACTTC. V is TRBV29-1 and J is TRBJ2-5; D is unclear. Looked up from germline, CDR1 is SQVTM and CDR2 is ANQGSEA. The CDR3 spans 12 residues. V was pared by 3 bases and J by 2 bases, with 7 bases between. Variable domain in full (rest from reference TRBV29-1 and TRBJ2-5): SAVISQKPSRDICQRGTSLTIQCQVDSQVTMMFWYRQQPGQSLTLIATANQGSEATYESGFVIDKFPISRPNLTFSTLTVSNMSPEDSSIYLCSVESQQETQYFGPGTRLLVL.

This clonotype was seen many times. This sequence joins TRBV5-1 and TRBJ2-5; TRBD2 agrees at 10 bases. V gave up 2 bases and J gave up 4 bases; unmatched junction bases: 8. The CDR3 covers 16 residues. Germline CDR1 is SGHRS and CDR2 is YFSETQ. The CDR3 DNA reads TGCGCCAGCAGCTTTGGCGCTAGCGGGAGCCGAGAGACCCAGTACTTC. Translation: CASSFGASGSRETQYF. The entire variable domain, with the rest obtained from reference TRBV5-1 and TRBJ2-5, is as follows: KAGVTQTPRYLIKTRGQQVTLSCSPISGHRSVSWYQQTPGQGLQFLFEYFSETQRNKGNFPGRFSGRQFSNSRSEMNVSTLELGDSALYLCASSFGASGSRETQYFGPGTRLLVL.

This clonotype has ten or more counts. The CDR3 sequence: CSVGTGSRPHSEQFF. For the CDR3, the DNA is TGCAGCGTAGGGACAGGGTCTAGGCCCCATAGCGAGCAGTTCTTC. The rearrangement links TRBV29-1 to TRBJ2-1; TRBD1 matches at 9 bases. After removal of 6 bases from V and 10 bases from J, the junction contained 16 bases not matched to a gene. CDR1 is SQVTM, CDR2 ANQGSEA, per germline. The CDR3 contains 15 residues.

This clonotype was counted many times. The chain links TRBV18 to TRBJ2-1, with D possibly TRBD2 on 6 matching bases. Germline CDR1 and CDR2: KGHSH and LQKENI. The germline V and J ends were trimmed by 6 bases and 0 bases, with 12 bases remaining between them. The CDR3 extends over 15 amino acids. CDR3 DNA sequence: TGTGCCAGCTCCCCCGGGACTGTCTCCTACAATGAGCAGTTCTTC. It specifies CASSPGTVSYNEQFF.

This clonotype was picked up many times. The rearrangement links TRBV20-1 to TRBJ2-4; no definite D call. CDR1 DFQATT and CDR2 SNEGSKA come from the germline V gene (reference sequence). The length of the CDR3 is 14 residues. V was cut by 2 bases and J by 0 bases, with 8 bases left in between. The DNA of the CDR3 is TGCAGTGCTAGATCTCAACTAGCCAAAAACATTCAGTACTTC. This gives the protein CSARSQLAKNIQYF.

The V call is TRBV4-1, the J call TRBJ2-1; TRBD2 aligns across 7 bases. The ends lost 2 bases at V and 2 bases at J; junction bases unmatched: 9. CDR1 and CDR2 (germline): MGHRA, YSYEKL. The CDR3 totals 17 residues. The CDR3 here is CASSQYSGGGTYNEQFF. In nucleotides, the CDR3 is TGCGCCAGCAGCCAATATTCCGGCGGGGGTACCTACAATGAGCAGTTCTTC.

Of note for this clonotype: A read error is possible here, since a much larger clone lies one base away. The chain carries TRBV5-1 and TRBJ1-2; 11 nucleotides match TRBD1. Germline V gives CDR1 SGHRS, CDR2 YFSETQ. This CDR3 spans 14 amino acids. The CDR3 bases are TGCACCAGCAGCCTAAGGACAGGGGGCGGTGGCTACACCTTC. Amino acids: CTSSLRTGGGGYTF.

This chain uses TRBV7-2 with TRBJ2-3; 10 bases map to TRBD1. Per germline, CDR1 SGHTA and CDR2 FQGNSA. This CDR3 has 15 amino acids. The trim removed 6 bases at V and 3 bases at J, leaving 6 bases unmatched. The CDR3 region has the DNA TGTGCCAGCAGGAGAACGGGACAGGGGACAGATACGCAGTATTTT. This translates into CASRRTGQGTDTQYF.

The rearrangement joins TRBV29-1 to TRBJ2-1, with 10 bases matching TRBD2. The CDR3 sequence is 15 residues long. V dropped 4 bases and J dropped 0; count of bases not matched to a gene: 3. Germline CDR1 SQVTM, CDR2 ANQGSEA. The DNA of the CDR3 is TGCAGCGTTGGGGCTAGCGGGGGCTCCTACAATGAGCAGTTCTTC. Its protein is CSVGASGGSYNEQFF.

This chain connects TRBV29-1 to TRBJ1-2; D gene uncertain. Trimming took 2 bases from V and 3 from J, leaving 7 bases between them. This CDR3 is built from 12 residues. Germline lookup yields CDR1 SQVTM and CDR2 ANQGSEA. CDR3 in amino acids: CSVERRDYGYTF. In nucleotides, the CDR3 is TGCAGCGTTGAACGGAGGGACTATGGCTACACCTTC.

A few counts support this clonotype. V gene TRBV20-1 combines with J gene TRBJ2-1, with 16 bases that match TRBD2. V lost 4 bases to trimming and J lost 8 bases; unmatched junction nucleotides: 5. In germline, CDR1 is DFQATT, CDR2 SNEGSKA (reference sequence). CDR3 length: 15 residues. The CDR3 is CSATGTSGRVDEQFF. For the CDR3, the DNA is TGCAGTGCTACCGGGACTAGCGGGAGGGTCGATGAGCAGTTCTTC.

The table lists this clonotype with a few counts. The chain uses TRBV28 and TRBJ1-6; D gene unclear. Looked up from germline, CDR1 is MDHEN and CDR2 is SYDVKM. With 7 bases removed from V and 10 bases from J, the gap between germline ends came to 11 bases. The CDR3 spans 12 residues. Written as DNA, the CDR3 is TGTGCCAGCACCATCAAGATGTCACCCCTCCACTTT. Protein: CASTIKMSPLHF.

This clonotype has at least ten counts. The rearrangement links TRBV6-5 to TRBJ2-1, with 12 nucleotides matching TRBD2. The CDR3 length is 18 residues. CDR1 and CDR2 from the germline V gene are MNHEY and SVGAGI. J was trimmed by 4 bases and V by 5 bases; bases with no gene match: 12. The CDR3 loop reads CASSPRLAGAGKYNEQFF. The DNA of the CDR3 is TGTGCCAGCAGTCCCAGACTAGCGGGAGCCGGCAAGTACAATGAGCAGTTCTTC.

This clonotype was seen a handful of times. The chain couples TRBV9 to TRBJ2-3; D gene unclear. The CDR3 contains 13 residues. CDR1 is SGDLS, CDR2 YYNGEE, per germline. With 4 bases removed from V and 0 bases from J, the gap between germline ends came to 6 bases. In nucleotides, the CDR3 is TGTGCCAGCAGCCCGCCGAGCACAGATACGCAGTATTTT. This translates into CASSPPSTDTQYF.

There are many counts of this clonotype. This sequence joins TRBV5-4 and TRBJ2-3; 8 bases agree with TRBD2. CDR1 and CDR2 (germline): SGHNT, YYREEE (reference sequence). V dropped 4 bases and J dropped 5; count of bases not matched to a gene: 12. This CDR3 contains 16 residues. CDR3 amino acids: CASSLGTRRGIDTQYF. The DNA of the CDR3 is TGTGCCAGCAGCCTCGGGACTAGGCGAGGAATAGATACGCAGTATTTT.

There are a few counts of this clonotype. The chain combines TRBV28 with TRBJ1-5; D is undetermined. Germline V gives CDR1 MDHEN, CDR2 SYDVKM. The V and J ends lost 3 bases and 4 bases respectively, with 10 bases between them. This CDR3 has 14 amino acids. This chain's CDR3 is CASSFDWANQPQHF. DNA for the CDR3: TGTGCCAGCAGTTTCGACTGGGCTAATCAGCCCCAGCATTTT.

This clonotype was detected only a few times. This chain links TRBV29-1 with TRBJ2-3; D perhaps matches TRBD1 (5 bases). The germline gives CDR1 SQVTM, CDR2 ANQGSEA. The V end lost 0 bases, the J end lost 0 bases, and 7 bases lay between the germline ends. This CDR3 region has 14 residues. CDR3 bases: TGCAGCGTTGAAGATAAGGGGAGCACAGATACGCAGTATTTT. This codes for CSVEDKGSTDTQYF.

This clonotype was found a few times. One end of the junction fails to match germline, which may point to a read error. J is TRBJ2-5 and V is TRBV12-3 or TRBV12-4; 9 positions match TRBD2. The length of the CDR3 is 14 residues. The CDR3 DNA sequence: TGTGCCAGCAGTATAGCGGGAGTGCCGGAGACCCAGTACTTC. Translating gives CASSIAGVPETQYF.

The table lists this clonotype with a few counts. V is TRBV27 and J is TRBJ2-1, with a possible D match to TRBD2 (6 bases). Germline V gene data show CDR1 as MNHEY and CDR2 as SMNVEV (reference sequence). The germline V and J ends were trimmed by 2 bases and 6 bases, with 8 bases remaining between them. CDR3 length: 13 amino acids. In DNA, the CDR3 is TGTGCCAGCAGTTTAGGGACTCCCAATGAGCAGTTCTTC. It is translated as CASSLGTPNEQFF.

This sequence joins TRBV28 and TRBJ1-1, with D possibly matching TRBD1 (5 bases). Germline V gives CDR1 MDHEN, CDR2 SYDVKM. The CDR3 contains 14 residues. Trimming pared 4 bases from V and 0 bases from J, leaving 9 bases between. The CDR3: CASSSQALNTEAFF. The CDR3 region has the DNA TGTGCCAGCAGTTCACAGGCCTTGAACACTGAAGCTTTCTTT.

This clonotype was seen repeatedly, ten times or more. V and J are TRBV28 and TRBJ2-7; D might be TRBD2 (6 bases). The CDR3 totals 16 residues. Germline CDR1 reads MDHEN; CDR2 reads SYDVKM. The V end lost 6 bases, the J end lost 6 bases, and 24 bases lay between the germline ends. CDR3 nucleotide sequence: TGTGCCAGCAGCCTAAAGGGACTCCCCTCAATTGGCGAGCAGTACTTC. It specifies CASSLKGLPSIGEQYF.

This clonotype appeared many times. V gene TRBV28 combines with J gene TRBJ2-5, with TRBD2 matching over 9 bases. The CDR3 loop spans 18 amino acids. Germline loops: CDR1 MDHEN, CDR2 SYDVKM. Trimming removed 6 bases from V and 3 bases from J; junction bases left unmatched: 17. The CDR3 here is CASSDTFWLAGIEETQYF. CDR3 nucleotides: TGTGCCAGCAGCGATACTTTTTGGCTAGCGGGAATCGAAGAGACCCAGTACTTC.

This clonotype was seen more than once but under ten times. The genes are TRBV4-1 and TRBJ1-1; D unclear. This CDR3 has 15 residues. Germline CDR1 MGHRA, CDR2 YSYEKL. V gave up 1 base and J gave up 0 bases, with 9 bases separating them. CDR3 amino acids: CASSQGRNMNTEAFF. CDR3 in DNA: TGCGCCAGCAGCCAAGGAAGGAATATGAACACTGAAGCTTTCTTT.

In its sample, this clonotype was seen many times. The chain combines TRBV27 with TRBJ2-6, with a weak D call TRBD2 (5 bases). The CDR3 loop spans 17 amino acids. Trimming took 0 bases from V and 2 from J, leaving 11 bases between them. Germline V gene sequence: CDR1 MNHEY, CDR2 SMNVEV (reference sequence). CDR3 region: CASSLSGERTGANVLTF. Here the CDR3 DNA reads TGTGCCAGCAGTTTATCCGGGGAAAGAACTGGGGCCAACGTCCTGACTTTC.

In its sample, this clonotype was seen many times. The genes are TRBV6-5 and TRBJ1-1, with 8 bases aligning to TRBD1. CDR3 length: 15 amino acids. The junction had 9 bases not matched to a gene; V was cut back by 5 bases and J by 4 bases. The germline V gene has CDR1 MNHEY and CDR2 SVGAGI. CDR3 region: CASSPTQGALTEAFF. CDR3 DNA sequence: TGTGCCAGCAGTCCAACTCAGGGGGCGCTCACTGAAGCTTTCTTT.

For the CDR3, the DNA is TGCAGCGTTGAAGCGGCGGGAGACTACAATGAGCAGTTCTTC. Amino acid sequence: CSVEAAGDYNEQFF. The V gene is TRBV29-1, the J gene TRBJ2-1, with 7 bases aligning to TRBD2. This CDR3 comprises 14 residues. From germline, CDR1 is SQVTM and CDR2 ANQGSEA. Trimming at V came to 1 base and at J to 3 bases, leaving 3 bases not matched to a gene.

CDR3 amino acids: CSAKREGPETQYF. The CDR3 DNA sequence: TGCAGTGCTAAGCGGGAGGGCCCGGAGACCCAGTACTTC. The chain recombines TRBV20-1 with TRBJ2-5, with 10 bases aligning to TRBD2. The germline V gene encodes CDR1 DFQATT and CDR2 SNEGSKA (reference sequence). The V gene end was trimmed by 4 bases and the J gene end by 5 bases; junction bases not matched to a gene: 4. The CDR3 is made up of 13 amino acids.

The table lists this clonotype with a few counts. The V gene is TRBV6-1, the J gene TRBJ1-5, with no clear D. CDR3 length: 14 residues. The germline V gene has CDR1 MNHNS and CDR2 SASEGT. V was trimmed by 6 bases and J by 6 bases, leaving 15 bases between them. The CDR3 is CASSLSSTPQPQHF. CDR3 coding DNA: TGTGCCAGCAGCTTGTCGTCAACCCCTCAGCCCCAGCATTTT.